The 7 T cell receptor beta chains in this list originate from one sample, sequenced in a study of sequential checkpoint blockade in melanoma. The method was immunoSEQ multiplex PCR; TCRdb's version includes in-frame clones alone and lacks a portion of them. In the table there are several thousand clones, approximately 76% of which are singletons. Treatment described: randomized to nivolumab then ipilimumab (arm A) or the reverse (arm B). Specimen: CD8+ T cells sorted from blood (inferred from file names), collected from a patient given nivolumab and ipilimumab in sequence. The source is a human donor with melanoma.

This rearrangement joins TRBV5-1 to TRBJ2-1; no definite D call. From germline, CDR1 is SGHRS and CDR2 YFSETQ. V dropped 7 bases and J dropped 0 bases, with 14 bases sitting between them. CDR3 length: 15 residues. CDR3 sequence: CASFSNPSSYNEQFF. The CDR3 nucleotides read TGCGCCAGCTTTTCAAACCCGAGCTCCTACAATGAGCAGTTCTTC. Complete variable domain (other parts from reference TRBV5-1 and TRBJ2-1): KAGVTQTPRYLIKTRGQQVTLSCSPISGHRSVSWYQQTPGQGLQFLFEYFSETQRNKGNFPGRFSGRQFSNSRSEMNVSTLELGDSALYLCASFSNPSSYNEQFFGPGTRLTVL.

The V and J genes are TRBV4-1 and TRBJ1-5, with D possibly TRBD1 on 6 matching bases. Germline-derived CDR1 and CDR2 are MGHRA and YSYEKL. Trimming removed 4 bases from V and 2 bases from J, with 12 bases in between. This CDR3 comprises 15 residues. This CDR3 reads CASSLLQGGNQPQHF. In DNA, the CDR3 is TGCGCCAGCAGCCTTTTACAGGGCGGCAATCAGCCCCAGCATTTT.

V is TRBV7-2 and J is TRBJ2-2, with D maybe TRBD2 (6 bases). V gave up 3 bases and J gave up 2 bases, with 10 bases separating them. From germline, CDR1 is SGHTA and CDR2 FQGNSA. The CDR3 extends over 15 amino acids. The CDR3 nucleotides are TGTGCCAGCAGCTTCGGGACTGCTAACACCGGGGAGCTGTTTTTT. Translated, it gives CASSFGTANTGELFF.

This clone has only a few counts. The rearrangement links TRBV5-1 to TRBJ2-1, with 11 bases aligning to TRBD2. CDR3 length: 15 residues. Germline-derived CDR1 and CDR2 are SGHRS and YFSETQ. V dropped 0 bases and J dropped 7; count of bases not matched to a gene: 3. The CDR3 DNA reads as TGCGCCAGCAGCTTGGGACTAGCGGGGCAGAATGAGCAGTTCTTC. This gives the protein CASSLGLAGQNEQFF.

The genes are TRBV7-6 and TRBJ2-5; tentative D call: TRBD2 (7 bases). CDR1 and CDR2 from the germline V gene are SGHVS and FNYEAQ. CDR3 length: 18 amino acids. V was trimmed by 2 bases and J by 7 bases, leaving 26 bases between them. CDR3 region: CASSLNPDGGGLAGTQYF. The CDR3, as DNA: TGTGCCAGCAGCTTAAACCCCGATGGGGGGGGCCTTGCTGGGACCCAGTACTTC.

The CDR3 nucleotides are TGTGCCAGCAGCCAAGTAGTTGACAATGAGCAGTTCTTC. Amino acids: CASSQVVDNEQFF. The chain couples TRBV4-2 to TRBJ2-1; D ambiguous. V lost 1 base, J lost 5 bases, and 6 bases lay in between. Germline V gene data show CDR1 as LGHNA and CDR2 as YNFKEQ. CDR3 length: 13 residues.

The J gene is TRBJ2-5, the V gene TRBV19, with 8 bases fitting TRBD2. Unmatched junction bases numbered 13, after V lost 5 bases and J lost 5 bases. The CDR3 runs 16 residues. The germline V gene has CDR1 LNHDA and CDR2 SQIVND (reference sequence). CDR3 loop: CASSSRDSGMWETQYF. Here the CDR3 DNA reads TGTGCCAGTAGTTCTCGGGATAGCGGGATGTGGGAGACCCAGTACTTC.